The next 4 T cell receptor beta chains were all read from a single sample in a study of a mutant IDH1 vaccine in newly diagnosed glioma. Generated by immunoSEQ multiplex PCR, the TCRdb table keeps only in-frame clones and is missing some. The sample includes tens of thousands of clones, more than 80% of them seen just once. Stated time point: baseline, week 1 (first vaccination visit). Treatment meaning: pre-vaccination baseline after standard-of-care therapy. The source was PBMCs, collected from a glioma patient treated with radiotherapy, temozolomide or both. All receptors derive from a middle-aged man with glioma.

V is TRBV5-1 and J is TRBJ2-1; TRBD2 matches at 10 bases. V gave up 7 bases and J gave up 7 bases; unmatched junction bases: 8. The length of the CDR3 is 14 residues. In germline, CDR1 is SGHRS, CDR2 YFSETQ. CDR3 in amino acids: CASGAGGPGNEQFF. CDR3 nucleotides: TGCGCCAGCGGAGCGGGAGGGCCGGGGAATGAGCAGTTCTTC.

CDR3 region: CASSPPGNTQYF. CDR3 nucleotide sequence: TGTGCCAGCTCACCCCCGGGGAATACGCAGTATTTT. This rearrangement joins TRBV18 to TRBJ2-3, with D tentatively TRBD2 (5 bases). There are 12 residues in the CDR3. Germline CDR1 KGHSH, CDR2 LQKENI. V was shortened by 3 bases and J by 7 bases, with 8 bases between the two germline ends.

The V and J genes are TRBV19 and TRBJ2-7; 8 nucleotides agree with TRBD1. The ends lost 5 bases at V and 2 bases at J; junction bases unmatched: 5. The CDR3 has 14 amino acids. Germline CDR1 and CDR2: LNHDA and SQIVND (reference sequence). The CDR3 bases are TGTGCCAGTAGTTACAGGGGGGAAACCTACGAGCAGTACTTC. This sequence encodes CASSYRGETYEQYF. The full variable domain, with the rest looked up from reference TRBV19 and TRBJ2-7, is DGGITQSPKYLFRKEGQNVTLSCEQNLNHDAMYWYRQDPGQGLRLIYYSQIVNDFQKGDIAEGYSVSREKKESFPLTVTSAQKNPTAFYLCASSYRGETYEQYFGPGTRLTVT.

The chain combines TRBV25-1 with TRBJ1-2, with a possible D match to TRBD1 (5 bases). From germline, CDR1 is MGHDK and CDR2 SYGVNS. There are 16 residues in the CDR3. The germline V and J ends were trimmed by 5 bases and 4 bases, with 20 bases remaining between them. CDR3 DNA sequence: TGTGCCAGCAGTCCGTTTCAGGGTAGATTCGGCTATGGCTACACCTTC. It is translated as CASSPFQGRFGYGYTF.